The rows below give T cell receptor beta chains drawn from one sample of a study of shared clonotypes between healthy human individuals. Libraries were prepared by immunoSEQ multiplex PCR; TCRdb keeps only in-frame clonotypes and omits some of them. Of fewer than 1.6 million clones in the sample, around 98.5% were seen once. Sequencing was carried out using naive CD4+ T cells sorted from blood. The receptors derive from a man younger than 40 in good health. Each CDR3 is given with its conserved first and last residue. A D gene is named only where the DNA matches it firmly. Clone size, where shown, is once, few, many, or a class for clones that have expanded.

V,J,size,D,CDR3,DNA
TRBV6-1,TRBJ1-1,NA,NA,CASRAPVLEAFF,TGTGCCAGCAGGGCCCCTGTTCTGGAAGCTTTCTTT
TRBV28,TRBJ1-5,once,NA,CASSELARVRNQPQHF,TGTGCCAGCAGTGAGCTTGCCAGGGTCCGCAATCAGCCCCAGCATTTT
TRBV6-5,TRBJ1-2,NA,NA,CASRPRVNYGYTF,TGTGCCAGCAGACCCAGGGTTAACTATGGCTACACCTTC
TRBV7-4,TRBJ2-3,NA,TRBD1,CASSLKLRDRCTDTQYF,TGTGCCAGCAGCCTTAAGCTTAGGGACAGATGCACAGATACGCAGTATTTT
TRBV27,TRBJ1-5,NA,NA,CASSLREGNQPQHF,TGTGCCAGCAGTTTAAGGGAAGGCAATCAGCCCCAGCATTTT
TRBV9,TRBJ2-7,NA,TRBD1,CASSSPGQGPYEQYF,TGTGCCAGCAGCTCCCCGGGACAGGGGCCTTACGAGCAGTACTTC
TRBV18,TRBJ2-1,NA,NA,CASSPLSVSGSSYNEQFF,TGTGCCAGCTCACCACTTTCCGTCAGCGGGTCCTCCTACAATGAGCAGTTCTTC
TRBV27,TRBJ1-1,NA,NA,CASKRNTEAFF,TGTGCCAGCAAACGGAACACTGAAGCTTTCTTT
TRBV28,TRBJ2-1,NA,NA,CASVGGPYNEQFF,TGTGCCAGCGTGGGGGGCCCCTACAATGAGCAGTTCTTC
TRBV5-4,TRBJ2-3,NA,NA,CASTQENTDTQYF,TGTGCCAGCACTCAGGAGAACACAGATACGCAGTATTTT
TRBV5-6,TRBJ2-7,NA,TRBD1,CASSINSGGRIRYEQYF,TGTGCCAGCAGCATTAATTCAGGGGGAAGGATACGGTACGAGCAGTACTTC
TRBV18,TRBJ2-3,NA,NA,CASSPLEGGLYTDTQYF,TGTGCCAGCTCACCATTGGAGGGGGGACTCTACACAGATACGCAGTATTTT
TRBV9,TRBJ2-6,NA,TRBD1,CASSLKPRTGESGANVLTF,TGTGCCAGCAGCCTAAAGCCTCGGACAGGGGAATCTGGGGCCAACGTCCTGACTTTC
TRBV4-3,TRBJ2-1,NA,TRBD2,CASSLLAGGRNEQFF,TGCGCCAGCAGCCTCCTAGCGGGAGGGCGCAATGAGCAGTTCTTC
TRBV5-1,TRBJ2-1,NA,NA,CASMGTTTYNEQFF,TGCGCCAGCATGGGGACCACAACCTACAATGAGCAGTTCTTC
TRBV5-4,TRBJ1-1,NA,TRBD1,CASSPLDRGIPVRNTEAFF,TGTGCCAGCAGCCCGCTGGACAGGGGGATTCCGGTAAGGAACACTGAAGCTTTCTTT
TRBV29-1,TRBJ2-7,NA,TRBD2,CSVVARGLAGEQYF,TGCAGCGTTGTGGCCCGGGGACTAGCGGGCGAGCAGTACTTC
TRBV30,TRBJ1-1,NA,TRBD1,CAWSAGQSFTEAFF,TGTGCCTGGAGTGCGGGACAGTCATTCACTGAAGCTTTCTTT
TRBV9,TRBJ2-3,NA,TRBD2,CASSPASGRASATDTQYF,TGTGCCAGCAGCCCCGCTAGCGGGAGGGCCAGTGCAACAGATACGCAGTATTTT
TRBV15,TRBJ2-4,NA,NA,CATSRDAGASLGIQYF,TGTGCCACCAGCAGAGATGCGGGGGCTAGCCTTGGCATTCAGTACTTC
TRBV11-2,TRBJ2-7,NA,NA,CASRSPGLNVYEQYF,TGTGCCAGCAGAAGTCCGGGACTCAATGTCTACGAGCAGTACTTC